The clone carrying this T cell receptor beta chain occurred many times. The target antigen is unknown. This entry belongs to a study of T cells in Graves' hyperthyroidism and ophthalmopathy. CDR1 is SEHNR and CDR2 is FQNEAQ in the germline V gene (reference sequence). After removal of 3 bases from V and 0 bases from J, the junction contained 11 bases not matched to a gene. This CDR3 spans 18 amino acids. Source material for PBMCs was 10 ml fresh peripheral blood. TCR beta CDR3 region amplification was performed from RNA transcripts. The HTBI primer set drove a first-round RT-PCR of the TCR CDR3. Each CDR3 protein gets one entry after TCRdb re-called the multiplex PCR reads with MiXCR. The table has a few hundred thousand distinct CDR3 sequences, about 16% seen once. Study conclusions and caveats: Most thyroid-expanded clonotypes above 0.001 were also found in blood. From stable hyperthyroidism, ophthalmopathy was separated by a 13 V-J model.

Sequencing was carried out using blood. The TCR sequence derives from a man between 40 and 49 years old with Graves' hyperthyroidism. The chain joins TRBV7-9 to TRBJ1-5; 7 bases align to TRBD1. CDR3 amino acids: CASSFHQAGQDSNQPQHF. The CDR3 nucleotides read TGTGCCAGCAGCTTCCACCAAGCTGGACAGGATAGCAATCAGCCCCAGCATTTT.